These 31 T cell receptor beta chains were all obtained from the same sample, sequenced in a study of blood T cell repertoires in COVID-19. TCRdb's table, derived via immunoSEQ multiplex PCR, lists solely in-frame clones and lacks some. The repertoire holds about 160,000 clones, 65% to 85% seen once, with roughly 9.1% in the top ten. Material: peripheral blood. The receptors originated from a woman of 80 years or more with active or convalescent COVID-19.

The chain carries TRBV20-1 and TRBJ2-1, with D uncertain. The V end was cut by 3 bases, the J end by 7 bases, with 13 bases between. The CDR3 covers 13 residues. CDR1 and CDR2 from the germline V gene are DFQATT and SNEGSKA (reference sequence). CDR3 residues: CSASFQVENEQFF. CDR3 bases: TGCAGTGCTAGTTTCCAGGTAGAAAATGAGCAGTTCTTC.

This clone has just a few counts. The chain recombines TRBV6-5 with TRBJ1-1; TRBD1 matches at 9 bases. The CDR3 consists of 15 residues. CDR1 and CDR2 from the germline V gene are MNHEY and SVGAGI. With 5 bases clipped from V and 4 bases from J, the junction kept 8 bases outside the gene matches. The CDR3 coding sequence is TGTGCCAGCAGTAAGCGACAGGGGGGTCTCACTGAAGCTTTCTTT. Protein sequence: CASSKRQGGLTEAFF.

This CDR3 reads CASNARVNYGYTF. As DNA, the CDR3 is TGTGCCTCTAATGCTCGGGTTAACTATGGCTACACCTTC. The chain uses TRBV19 and TRBJ1-2; D is unresolved. Germline CDR1 and CDR2: LNHDA and SQIVND (reference sequence). V was clipped by 11 bases and J by 1 base, with 14 bases between them. This CDR3 is built from 13 residues.

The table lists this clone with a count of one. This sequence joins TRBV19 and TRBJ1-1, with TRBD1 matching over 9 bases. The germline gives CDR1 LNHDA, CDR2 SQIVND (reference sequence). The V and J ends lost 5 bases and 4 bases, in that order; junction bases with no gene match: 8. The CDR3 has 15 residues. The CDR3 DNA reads TGTGCCAGTAGTGATCAGACAGGGGGAGGCACTGAAGCTTTCTTT. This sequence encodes CASSDQTGGGTEAFF.

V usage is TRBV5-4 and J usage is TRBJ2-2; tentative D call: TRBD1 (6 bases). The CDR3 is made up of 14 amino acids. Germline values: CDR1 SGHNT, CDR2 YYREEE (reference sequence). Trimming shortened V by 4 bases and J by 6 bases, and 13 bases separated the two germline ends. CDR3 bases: TGTGCCAGCAGCCCAGGGGCCAAGTCCGGGGAGCTGTTTTTT. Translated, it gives CASSPGAKSGELFF.

The CDR3 nucleotides read TGTGCCAGCAGTGAAGCGCTATACCAGCCCCAGCATTTT. Translated, it gives CASSEALYQPQHF. The genes are TRBV6-1 and TRBJ1-5; the D is unclear. Trimming cost V 0 bases and J 7 bases, with 7 bases left between them. Per the germline V gene, CDR1 is MNHNS and CDR2 is SASEGT. The CDR3 consists of 13 residues.

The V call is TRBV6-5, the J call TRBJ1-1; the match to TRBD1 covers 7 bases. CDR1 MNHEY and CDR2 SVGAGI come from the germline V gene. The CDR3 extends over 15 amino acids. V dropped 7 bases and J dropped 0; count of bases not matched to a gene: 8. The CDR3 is CASNGGRGVNTEAFF. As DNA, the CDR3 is TGTGCCAGCAATGGGGGCAGGGGGGTGAACACTGAAGCTTTCTTT.

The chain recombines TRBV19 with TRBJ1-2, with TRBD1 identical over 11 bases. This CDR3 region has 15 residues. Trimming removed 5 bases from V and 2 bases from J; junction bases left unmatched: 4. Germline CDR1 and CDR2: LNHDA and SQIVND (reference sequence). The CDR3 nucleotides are TGTGCCAGTAGTCTTCGGGACAGGGGGAACTATGGCTACACCTTC. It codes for CASSLRDRGNYGYTF.

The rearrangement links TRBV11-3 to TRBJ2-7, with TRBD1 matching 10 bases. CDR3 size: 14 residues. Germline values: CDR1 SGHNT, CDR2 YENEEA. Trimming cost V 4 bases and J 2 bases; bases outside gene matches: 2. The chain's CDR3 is CASSSGTGAYEQYF. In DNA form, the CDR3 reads TGTGCCAGCAGCTCCGGGACAGGGGCCTACGAGCAGTACTTC.

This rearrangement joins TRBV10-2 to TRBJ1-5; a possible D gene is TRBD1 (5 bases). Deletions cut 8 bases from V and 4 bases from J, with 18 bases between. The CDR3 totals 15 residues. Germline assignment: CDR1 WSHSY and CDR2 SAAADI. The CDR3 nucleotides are TGCGCCAGCCAAGGTGGACCGGGGGGTAATCAGCCCCAGCATTTT. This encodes CASQGGPGGNQPQHF.

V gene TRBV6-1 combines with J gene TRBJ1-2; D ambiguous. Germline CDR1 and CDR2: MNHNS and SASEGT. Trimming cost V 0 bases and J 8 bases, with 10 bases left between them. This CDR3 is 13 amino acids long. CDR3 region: CASSEAGPQGYTF. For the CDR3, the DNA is TGTGCCAGCAGTGAAGCGGGCCCGCAAGGCTACACCTTC.

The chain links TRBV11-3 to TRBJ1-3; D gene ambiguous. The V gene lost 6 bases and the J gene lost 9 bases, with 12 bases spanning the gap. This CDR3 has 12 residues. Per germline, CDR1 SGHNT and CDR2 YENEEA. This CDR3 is CASRGSGSTIYF. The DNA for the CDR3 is TGTGCCAGCAGAGGCAGCGGGAGCACCATATATTTT.

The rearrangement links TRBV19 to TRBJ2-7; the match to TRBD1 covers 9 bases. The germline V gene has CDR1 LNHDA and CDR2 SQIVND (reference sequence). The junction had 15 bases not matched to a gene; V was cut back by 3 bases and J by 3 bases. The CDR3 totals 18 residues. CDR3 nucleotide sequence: TGTGCCAGTAGTATGGCACCGGGGCTCTGGGACAGGGACTACGAGCAGTACTTC. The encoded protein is CASSMAPGLWDRDYEQYF.

The CDR3 DNA sequence: TGTGCCAGCAGAGAGACAGGGGGCGTCTATGGCTACACCTTC. Its translation: CASRETGGVYGYTF. J is TRBJ1-2 and V is TRBV3-1 (or the pseudogene TRBV3-2); 10 nucleotides align to TRBD1. This CDR3 is 14 amino acids long. In germline, CDR1 is LGHDT, CDR2 YNNKEL (reference sequence). Trimming removed 6 bases from V and 4 bases from J; junction bases left unmatched: 5.

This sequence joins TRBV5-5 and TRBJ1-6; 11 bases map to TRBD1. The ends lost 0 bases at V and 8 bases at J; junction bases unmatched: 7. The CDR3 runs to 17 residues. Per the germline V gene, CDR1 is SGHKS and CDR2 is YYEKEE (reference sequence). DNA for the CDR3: TGTGCCAGCAGCTTGGAAGGACAGGGGGCCGGATATTCACCCCTCCACTTT. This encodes CASSLEGQGAGYSPLHF.

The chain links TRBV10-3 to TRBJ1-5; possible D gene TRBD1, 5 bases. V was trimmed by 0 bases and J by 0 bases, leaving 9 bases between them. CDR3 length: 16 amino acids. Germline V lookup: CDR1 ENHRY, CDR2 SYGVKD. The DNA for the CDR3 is TGTGCCATCAGTGAGTCCGACAGTCCTAGCAATCAGCCCCAGCATTTT. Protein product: CAISESDSPSNQPQHF.

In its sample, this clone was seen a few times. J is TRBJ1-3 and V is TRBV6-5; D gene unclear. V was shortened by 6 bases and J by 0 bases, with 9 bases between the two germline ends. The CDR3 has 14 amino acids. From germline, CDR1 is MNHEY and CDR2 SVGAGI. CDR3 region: CASSPQDSGNTIYF. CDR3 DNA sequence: TGTGCCAGCAGCCCCCAGGACTCTGGAAACACCATATATTTT.

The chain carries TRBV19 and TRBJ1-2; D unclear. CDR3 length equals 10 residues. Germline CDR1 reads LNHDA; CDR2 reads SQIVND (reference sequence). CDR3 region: CAVPGYGYTF. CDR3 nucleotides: TGTGCTGTGCCGGGGTATGGCTACACCTTC.

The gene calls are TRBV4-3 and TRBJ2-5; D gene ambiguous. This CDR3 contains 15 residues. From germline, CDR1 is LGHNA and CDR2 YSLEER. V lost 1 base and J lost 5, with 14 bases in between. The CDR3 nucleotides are TGCGCCAGCAGCCAAGTTGTTGGCCCATGGGAGACCCAGTACTTC. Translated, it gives CASSQVVGPWETQYF.

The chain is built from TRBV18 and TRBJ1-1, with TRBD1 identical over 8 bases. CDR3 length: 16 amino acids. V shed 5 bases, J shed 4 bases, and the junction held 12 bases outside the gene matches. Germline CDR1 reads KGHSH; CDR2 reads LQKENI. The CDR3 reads CASSISSDRGGTEAFF. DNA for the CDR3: TGTGCCAGCTCAATCTCTTCCGACAGGGGAGGCACTGAAGCTTTCTTT. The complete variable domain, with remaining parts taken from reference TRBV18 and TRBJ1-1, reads NAGVMQNPRHLVRRRGQEARLRCSPMKGHSHVYWYRQLPEEGLKFMVYLQKENIIDESGMPKERFSAEFPKEGPSILRIQQVVRGDSAAYFCASSISSDRGGTEAFFGQGTRLTVV.

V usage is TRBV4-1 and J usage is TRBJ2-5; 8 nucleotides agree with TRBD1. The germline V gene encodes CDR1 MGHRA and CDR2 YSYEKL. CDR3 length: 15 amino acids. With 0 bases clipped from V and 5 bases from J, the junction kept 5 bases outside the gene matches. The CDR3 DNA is TGCGCCAGCAGCCAAGATGTCAGGGGGCGCGAGACCCAGTACTTC. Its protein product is CASSQDVRGRETQYF.

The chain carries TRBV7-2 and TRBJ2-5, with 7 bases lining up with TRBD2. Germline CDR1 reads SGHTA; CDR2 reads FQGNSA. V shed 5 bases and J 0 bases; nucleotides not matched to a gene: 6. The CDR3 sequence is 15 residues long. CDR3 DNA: TGTGCCAGCAGCCCGCAGGCGGGGGACCAAGAGACCCAGTACTTC. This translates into CASSPQAGDQETQYF.

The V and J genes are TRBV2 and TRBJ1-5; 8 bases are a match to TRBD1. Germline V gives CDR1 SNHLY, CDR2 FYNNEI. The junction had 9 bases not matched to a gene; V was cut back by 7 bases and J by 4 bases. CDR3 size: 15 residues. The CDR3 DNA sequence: TGTGCCAGCAAATCGGACAGGGCCAAAAATCAGCCCCAGCATTTT. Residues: CASKSDRAKNQPQHF.

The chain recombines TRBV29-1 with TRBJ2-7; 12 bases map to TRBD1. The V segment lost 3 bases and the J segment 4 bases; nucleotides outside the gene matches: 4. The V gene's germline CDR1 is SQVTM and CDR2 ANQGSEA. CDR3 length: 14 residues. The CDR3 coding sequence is TGCAGCGTTGATGGGACAGGGGGCGAGTACGAGCAGTACTTC. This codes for CSVDGTGGEYEQYF.

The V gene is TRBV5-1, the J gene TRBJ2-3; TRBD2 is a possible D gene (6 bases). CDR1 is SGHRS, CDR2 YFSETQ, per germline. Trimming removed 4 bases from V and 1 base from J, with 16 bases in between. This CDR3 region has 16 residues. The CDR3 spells CASSPGGGVRTDTQYF. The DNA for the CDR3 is TGCGCCAGCAGCCCCGGAGGCGGGGTTCGCACAGATACGCAGTATTTT.

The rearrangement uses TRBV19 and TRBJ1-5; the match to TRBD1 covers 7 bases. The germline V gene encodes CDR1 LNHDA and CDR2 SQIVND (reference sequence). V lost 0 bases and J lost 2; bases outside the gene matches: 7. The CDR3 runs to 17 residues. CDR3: CASSIEPPQGGNQPQHF. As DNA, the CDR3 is TGTGCCAGTAGTATAGAGCCCCCGCAGGGGGGCAATCAGCCCCAGCATTTT.

The CDR3 here is CASSQSSSGVEQFF. The CDR3 DNA reads as TGCGCCAGCAGTCAAAGTAGTAGCGGGGTGGAGCAGTTCTTC. This rearrangement joins TRBV23-1 to TRBJ2-1, with 8 bases matching TRBD2. TRBV23-1 is identified as an open reading frame with a role that is uncertain. V lost 2 bases, J lost 10 bases, and 7 bases stayed unmatched. The CDR3 has 14 amino acids.

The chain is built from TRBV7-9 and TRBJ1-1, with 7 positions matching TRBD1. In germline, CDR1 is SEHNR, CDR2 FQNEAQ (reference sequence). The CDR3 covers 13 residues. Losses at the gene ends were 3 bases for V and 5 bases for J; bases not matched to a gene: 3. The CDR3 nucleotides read TGTGCCAGCAGCTTTACAGGGGTTACTGAAGCTTTCTTT. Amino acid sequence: CASSFTGVTEAFF.

The chain's CDR3 is CASSYWGRVHEQFF. The CDR3 DNA follows: TGTGCCAGCAGTTACTGGGGGAGGGTCCATGAGCAGTTCTTC. V gene TRBV6-2 or TRBV6-3 combines with J gene TRBJ2-1; 7 nucleotides line up with TRBD2. This CDR3 is 14 amino acids long. The J segment lost 8 bases and the V segment lost 1 base, leaving 5 bases of the junction unmatched. Germline V gives CDR1 MNHEY, CDR2 SVGEGT.

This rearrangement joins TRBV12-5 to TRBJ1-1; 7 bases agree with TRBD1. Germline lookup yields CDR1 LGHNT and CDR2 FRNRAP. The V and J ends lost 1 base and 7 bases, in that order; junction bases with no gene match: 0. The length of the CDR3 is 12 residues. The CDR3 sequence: CASGLGQGEAFF. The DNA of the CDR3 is TGTGCTAGTGGTTTGGGACAGGGTGAAGCTTTCTTT.

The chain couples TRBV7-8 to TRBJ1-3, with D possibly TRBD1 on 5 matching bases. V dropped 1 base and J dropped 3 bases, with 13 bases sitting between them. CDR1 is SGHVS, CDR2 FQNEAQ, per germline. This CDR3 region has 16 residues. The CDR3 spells CASSLVRGSSGNTIYF. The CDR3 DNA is TGTGCCAGCAGCTTAGTTCGGGGGTCTAGTGGAAACACCATATATTTT.